These 31 T cell receptor beta chains share one sample of origin, sequenced in a study of T-cell reconstitution after alpha-beta-depleted transplantation in children. The TCRbeta library incorporated unique molecular identifiers. TCRdb fed the PCR reads into MiXCR, producing one record per CDR3 protein. Found here are about 500,000 distinct CDR3 sequences, approximately 30% of them singletons; the top ten hold 2% to 2.5%. Sequenced here: PBMCs from the stem cell graft donor, sampled from the stem cell graft. The receptors shown here come from a human donor who donated a stem cell graft to a child with aplastic anemia.

V usage is TRBV15 and J usage is TRBJ1-5, with TRBD1 identical over 9 bases. The CDR3 covers 16 residues. The germline gives CDR1 LNHNV, CDR2 YYDKDF (reference sequence). V trimming: 0 bases; J trimming: 9 bases; junction bases outside the gene matches: 9. In DNA, the CDR3 is TGTGCCACCAGCAGAGATGGGGACAGGGCTGGAGGGCCCCAGCATTTT. It yields the protein CATSRDGDRAGGPQHF.

DNA for the CDR3: TGTGCCAGCAGCCGGGAGCCCAGGGATACGCAGTATTTT. Its translation: CASSREPRDTQYF. The rearrangement joins TRBV7-3 to TRBJ2-3; D perhaps matches TRBD2 (6 bases). There are 13 residues in the CDR3. Germline V lookup: CDR1 SGHTA, CDR2 FQGTGA. The V end lost 5 bases, the J end lost 6 bases, and 12 bases lay between the germline ends.

The chain couples TRBV12-3 or TRBV12-4 to TRBJ2-1; no firm D call. CDR3 length: 13 residues. V gave up 5 bases and J gave up 6 bases, with 11 bases separating them. CDR3 amino acids: CASSRGAVNEQFF. The CDR3 coding sequence is TGTGCCAGCAGTCGTGGTGCGGTCAATGAGCAGTTCTTC.

The genes are TRBV12-3 or TRBV12-4 and TRBJ2-5, with 9 bases fitting TRBD1. The CDR3 consists of 16 residues. With V trimmed by 6 bases and J by 3 bases, 11 bases remained unmatched. The CDR3 DNA sequence: TGTGCCAGCAGCCCAGACCCGACAGGGGGAGAAGAGACCCAGTACTTC. It translates to CASSPDPTGGEETQYF.

There are a few counts of this clonotype. The rearrangement uses TRBV6-1 and TRBJ2-3; TRBD1 matches at 8 bases. V was clipped by 2 bases and J by 7 bases; unmatched bases: 5. The CDR3 runs to 14 residues. Looked up from germline, CDR1 is MNHNS and CDR2 is SASEGT. The CDR3 spells CASSERTGSNTQYF. CDR3 bases: TGTGCCAGCAGTGAAAGGACAGGGAGCAATACGCAGTATTTT.

The chain recombines TRBV7-9 with TRBJ2-1, with D possibly matching TRBD1 (6 bases). There are 14 residues in the CDR3. CDR1 and CDR2 from the germline V gene are SEHNR and FQNEAQ (reference sequence). V lost 7 bases, J lost 0 bases, and 10 bases lay in between. CDR3 nucleotide sequence: TGTGCCAGCACCGAGGACAGCTCCTACAATGAGCAGTTCTTC. Protein: CASTEDSSYNEQFF.

The rearrangement uses TRBV6-1 and TRBJ1-5; D remains unclear. CDR1 is MNHNS and CDR2 is SASEGT in the germline V gene. The CDR3 consists of 12 residues. Trimming pared 6 bases from V and 7 bases from J, leaving 10 bases between. The CDR3 nucleotides are TGTGCCAGCAGCCTAGGATTCCAGCCCCAGCATTTT. It is translated as CASSLGFQPQHF.

CDR3 in amino acids: CASSNTRGETQYF. The CDR3 DNA reads as TGTGCCAGCAGTAACACAAGAGGGGAGACCCAGTACTTC. The chain combines TRBV12-3 or TRBV12-4 with TRBJ2-5; D may be TRBD2 (5 bases). The CDR3 is made up of 13 amino acids. Trimming removed 5 bases from V and 5 bases from J, with 12 bases in between.

The chain links TRBV7-9 to TRBJ1-1; the D is unclear. V was clipped by 5 bases and J by 5 bases, with 24 bases between them. The germline CDR1 and CDR2 sequences are SEHNR and FQNEAQ (reference sequence). This CDR3 is built from 17 residues. Here the CDR3 DNA reads TGTGCCAGCAGCCATAAGTCAGGCATTGGTGAAAATACTGAAGCTTTCTTT. Protein sequence: CASSHKSGIGENTEAFF.

This clonotype was seen only a few times. The V gene is TRBV24-1, the J gene TRBJ1-5; D ambiguous. V was cut by 7 bases and J by 6 bases, with 12 bases left in between. Looked up from germline, CDR1 is KGHDR and CDR2 is SFDVKD. The CDR3 totals 13 residues. The DNA for the CDR3 is TGTGCCACCAGAGGAGAGGCCGGTCAGCCCCAGCATTTT. Translated: CATRGEAGQPQHF.

Only a few counts were recorded for this clonotype. The chain joins TRBV24-1 to TRBJ2-3; weak D call: TRBD2 (6 bases). V shed 3 bases and J shed 3 bases, with 12 bases lying between them. The CDR3 covers 15 residues. The germline CDR1 and CDR2 sequences are KGHDR and SFDVKD. The CDR3 here is CATSDVPGLTDTQYF. The CDR3, as DNA: TGTGCCACCAGTGATGTCCCGGGACTGACAGATACGCAGTATTTT.

The rearrangement joins TRBV18 to TRBJ1-1; D might be TRBD1 (6 bases). With 6 bases removed from V and 2 bases from J, the gap between germline ends came to 13 bases. The germline V gene encodes CDR1 KGHSH and CDR2 LQKENI. The CDR3 has 14 amino acids. CDR3 protein: CASSQQGSNTEAFF. The CDR3 region has the DNA TGTGCCAGCTCGCAACAGGGATCCAACACTGAAGCTTTCTTT.

V gene TRBV12-3 or TRBV12-4 combines with J gene TRBJ2-7; 7 bases map to TRBD2. There are 15 residues in the CDR3. Trimming removed 6 bases from V and 0 bases from J; junction bases left unmatched: 8. CDR3 region: CASSNAGVSSYEQYF. For the CDR3, the DNA is TGTGCCAGCAGCAACGCGGGAGTTAGCTCCTACGAGCAGTACTTC.

This clonotype was detected only a few times. The chain carries TRBV27 and TRBJ1-4; 9 positions match TRBD1. CDR1 MNHEY and CDR2 SMNVEV come from the germline V gene (reference sequence). This CDR3 has 14 residues. Trimming removed 6 bases from V and 8 bases from J; junction bases left unmatched: 7. The CDR3 nucleotides read TGTGCCAGCAGCCTCGGACAGGGGAGGGAAAAACTGTTTTTT. Protein product: CASSLGQGREKLFF.

This clonotype was seen only a few times. The genes are TRBV4-3 and TRBJ2-7; D call uncertain. CDR1 and CDR2 (germline): LGHNA, YSLEER. Between the trimmed V and J ends, which lost 0 bases and 9 bases, there was a span of 12 bases. The CDR3 is made up of 13 amino acids. The CDR3 loop is CASSQDPNIGQYF. The CDR3 nucleotides read TGCGCCAGCAGCCAAGATCCTAATATCGGGCAGTACTTC.

This clonotype appeared many times. The chain links TRBV6-1 to TRBJ1-4; 8 bases align to TRBD1. V was pared by 1 base and J by 7 bases, with 5 bases of the junction left unmatched. Per germline, CDR1 MNHNS and CDR2 SASEGT. The CDR3 totals 15 residues. The chain's CDR3 is CASSEGGQGAEKLFF. The CDR3, as DNA: TGTGCCAGCAGTGAAGGAGGACAGGGCGCTGAAAAACTGTTTTTT.

The V and J genes are TRBV10-3 and TRBJ1-2; D may be TRBD1 (5 bases). The CDR3 loop spans 16 amino acids. Germline V gene lookup returns CDR1 ENHRY and CDR2 SYGVKD. Trimming shortened V by 0 bases and J by 0 bases, and 11 bases separated the two germline ends. This CDR3 reads CAISESPTAANYGYTF. The CDR3 nucleotides read TGTGCCATCAGTGAGTCGCCGACAGCAGCTAACTATGGCTACACCTTC.

This clonotype was counted a few times. V usage is TRBV5-1 and J usage is TRBJ2-3, with D tentatively TRBD1 or TRBD2 (5 bases each). Germline values: CDR1 SGHRS, CDR2 YFSETQ. This CDR3 contains 14 residues. Trimming pared 4 bases from V and 8 bases from J, leaving 17 bases between. This CDR3 is CASSGGGDSATQYF. CDR3 coding DNA: TGCGCCAGCAGCGGGGGTGGCGACTCGGCTACGCAGTATTTT.

V and J are TRBV13 and TRBJ1-5, with D uncertain. V dropped 2 bases and J dropped 0 bases, with 5 bases sitting between them. This CDR3 has 14 residues. Germline values: CDR1 PRHDT, CDR2 FYEKMQ (reference sequence). CDR3 region: CASSLRVSNQPQHF. CDR3 in DNA: TGTGCCAGCAGCTTAAGGGTTAGCAATCAGCCCCAGCATTTT.

The chain links TRBV12-3 or TRBV12-4 to TRBJ2-1, with D tentatively TRBD2 (5 bases). The CDR3 totals 12 residues. Trimming took 5 bases from V and 8 from J, leaving 10 bases between them. In DNA, the CDR3 is TGTGCCAGCAGTGGCCTGGGAGATGAGCAGTTCTTC. Protein product: CASSGLGDEQFF.

This clonotype occurred a few times. The rearrangement joins TRBV5-1 to TRBJ2-1; 12 nucleotides agree with TRBD2. After removal of 0 bases from V and 9 bases from J, the junction contained 7 bases not matched to a gene. The CDR3 sequence is 16 residues long. The germline V gene encodes CDR1 SGHRS and CDR2 YFSETQ. CDR3 in DNA: TGCGCCAGCAGCTTGGCGCTAGCGGGAGGGCCGAGTGAGCAGTTCTTC. It yields the protein CASSLALAGGPSEQFF.

This chain links TRBV3-1 with TRBJ2-1; the D gene could be TRBD1 or TRBD2 (6 bases each). The CDR3 runs 12 residues. The germline V gene has CDR1 LGHDT and CDR2 YNNKEL (reference sequence). Trimming took 5 bases from V and 12 from J, leaving 14 bases between them. The CDR3 nucleotides read TGTGCCAGCAGCAAAGGAGGAGGGGGGCAGTTCTTC. The encoded protein is CASSKGGGGQFF.

The J gene is TRBJ2-3, the V gene TRBV6-2 or TRBV6-3; weak D call: TRBD2 (5 bases). CDR3 length equals 14 residues. Germline values: CDR1 MNHEY, CDR2 SVGEGT. V dropped 11 bases and J dropped 2 bases, with 17 bases sitting between them. The CDR3 region has the DNA TGTGCCGGACGGACTTCCCCAAACACAGATACGCAGTATTTT. It yields the protein CAGRTSPNTDTQYF.

This clonotype was detected only a few times. This chain connects TRBV6-1 to TRBJ1-6; tentative D call: TRBD1 (6 bases). V was cut by 6 bases and J by 10 bases, with 16 bases left in between. Germline loops: CDR1 MNHNS, CDR2 SASEGT. The CDR3 runs 14 residues. The CDR3 bases are TGTGCCAGCAGGCCACAGGGATTTCGATCACCCCTCCACTTT. This codes for CASRPQGFRSPLHF.

This chain connects TRBV25-1 to TRBJ1-1; TRBD1 is a possible D gene (6 bases). V was shortened by 2 bases and J by 4 bases, with 8 bases between the two germline ends. Per germline, CDR1 MGHDK and CDR2 SYGVNS. The CDR3 totals 13 residues. For the CDR3, the DNA is TGTGCCAGCAGTGAAACAGGGTTCACTGAAGCTTTCTTT. It yields the protein CASSETGFTEAFF.

This clonotype was recorded a few times. The chain joins TRBV5-1 to TRBJ2-7; D gene ambiguous. This CDR3 contains 14 residues. Trimming cost V 1 base and J 2 bases, with 10 bases left between them. The V gene's germline CDR1 is SGHRS and CDR2 YFSETQ. CDR3 in amino acids: CASSLMAAAYEQYF. The CDR3 nucleotides are TGCGCCAGCAGCTTGATGGCGGCAGCCTACGAGCAGTACTTC.

This clonotype was seen repeatedly, ten times or more. The V and J genes are TRBV10-3 and TRBJ2-1; 8 bases are shared with TRBD1. V shed 3 bases and J 13 bases; nucleotides not matched to a gene: 5. Germline CDR1 and CDR2: ENHRY and SYGVKD. The CDR3 loop spans 12 amino acids. The DNA for the CDR3 is TGTGCCATCAGTGACTTGGACAGGGACCAGTTCTTC. Translating gives CAISDLDRDQFF.

This clonotype was observed a few times. V is TRBV9 and J is TRBJ2-3; 12 bases agree with TRBD1. The length of the CDR3 is 17 residues. V was pared by 3 bases and J by 4 bases, with 9 bases of the junction left unmatched. Germline values: CDR1 SGDLS, CDR2 YYNGEE. CDR3 DNA: TGTGCCAGCAGCGCCCGCCCGGGACAGGGGGCGGCAGATACGCAGTATTTT. It encodes CASSARPGQGAADTQYF.

The V call is TRBV5-6, the J call TRBJ1-4, with a weak D call TRBD1 (5 bases). V lost 7 bases and J 8 bases, leaving 18 bases between the germline ends. CDR3 length: 14 residues. Per the germline V gene, CDR1 is SGHDT and CDR2 is YYEEEE. As DNA, the CDR3 is TGTGCCAGCGGAAGGGCAGGGCGGCACGAAAAACTGTTTTTT. This encodes CASGRAGRHEKLFF.

This clonotype was picked up a small number of times. The V and J genes are TRBV25-1 and TRBJ1-3, with D hard to call. The CDR3 is made up of 12 amino acids. Germline CDR1 and CDR2: MGHDK and SYGVNS. The V and J ends lost 8 bases and 1 base respectively, with 6 bases between them. The CDR3 reads CASHGSGNTIYF. CDR3 bases: TGTGCCAGCCACGGGTCTGGAAACACCATATATTTT. The whole variable domain, remainder taken from reference TRBV25-1 and TRBJ1-3, is EADIYQTPRYLVIGTGKKITLECSQTMGHDKMYWYQQDPGMELHLIHYSYGVNSTEKGDLSSESTVSRIRTEHFPLTLESARPSHTSQYLCASHGSGNTIYFGEGSWLTVV.

Only a few counts were recorded for this clonotype. The chain combines TRBV2 with TRBJ2-5, with unresolved D. This CDR3 spans 14 amino acids. V lost 7 bases to trimming and J lost 4 bases, with 16 bases between them. Germline loops: CDR1 SNHLY, CDR2 FYNNEI. This CDR3 is CASIKPVVGETQYF. The CDR3 nucleotides are TGTGCCAGCATAAAACCGGTGGTAGGAGAGACCCAGTACTTC.